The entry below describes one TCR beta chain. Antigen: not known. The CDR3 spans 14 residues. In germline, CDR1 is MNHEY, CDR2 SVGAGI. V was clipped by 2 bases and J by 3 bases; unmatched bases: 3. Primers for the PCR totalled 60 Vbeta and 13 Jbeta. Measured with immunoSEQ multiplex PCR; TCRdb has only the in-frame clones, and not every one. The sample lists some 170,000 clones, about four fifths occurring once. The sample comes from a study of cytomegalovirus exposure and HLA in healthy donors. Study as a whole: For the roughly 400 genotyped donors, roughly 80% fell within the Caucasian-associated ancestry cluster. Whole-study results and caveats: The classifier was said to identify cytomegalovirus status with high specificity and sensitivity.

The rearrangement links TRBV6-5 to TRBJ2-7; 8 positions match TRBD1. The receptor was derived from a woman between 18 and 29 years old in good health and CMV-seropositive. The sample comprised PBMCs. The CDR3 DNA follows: TGTGCCAGCAGTTACGACAGGGGAGGCTACGAGCAGTACTTC. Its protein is CASSYDRGGYEQYF.